The source of this TCR beta chain is a study of T cell repertoires in cytomegalovirus infection. Study-level information: The authors relied on CMV epitopes, both recently identified HLA-C-restricted and well-studied HLA-B-restricted.

MiXCR was run by TCRdb on the reads, yielding one entry per CDR3 protein. The sample consists of approximately 73,000 distinct CDR3 sequences, about 40% of them appearing once. Study-level results: CMV-specific HLA-C-restricted TCR beta clonotypes dominated the ex vivo response. Carriers of CMV and the relevant HLA type were discriminated by public TCR beta frequency.

Losses at the gene ends were 2 bases for V and 6 bases for J; bases not matched to a gene: 13. Germline lookup yields CDR1 MDHEN and CDR2 SYDVKM. The CDR3 length is 16 residues. This clonotype was counted many times. Its antigen is undetermined. The receptor was derived from a human donor in good health (CMV status not recorded). Some clones in this sample may be carry-over from other donors' samples. Source: CD8+ T cells from cultured PBMCs, taken from culture after CMV antigen stimulation. This chain joins TRBV28 and TRBJ2-7; 7 bases agree with TRBD1. CDR3 sequence (DNA): TGTGCCAGCAGTTTAGGTTCTGGCAGGGGGATCTCCGAGCAGTACTTC. Encoded protein: CASSLGSGRGISEQYF.